What follows are 14 T cell receptor beta chains derived from one specimen sequenced in a study of cytomegalovirus exposure and HLA in healthy donors. The PCR used 60 Vbeta and 13 Jbeta primers. Sequenced by immunoSEQ multiplex PCR; TCRdb stores in-frame clones only, minus some. Seen here are some 170,000 clones, roughly 80% observed once, and the top ten hold roughly 7.7%. Material for sequencing was PBMCs. These receptors were taken from a woman aged 30 to 39 in good health and CMV-seropositive.

V is TRBV19 and J is TRBJ2-3; 13 nucleotides agree with TRBD2. CDR3 length: 18 residues. Germline CDR1 and CDR2: LNHDA and SQIVND (reference sequence). J lost 2 bases, V lost 4 bases, and 9 bases had no gene match. The CDR3 sequence: CASSRLAGGTSVTDTQYF. The CDR3 DNA reads as TGTGCCAGTAGTAGACTAGCGGGGGGTACTTCGGTCACAGATACGCAGTATTTT. Full variable domain (outside the CDR3, taken from reference TRBV19 and TRBJ2-3): DGGITQSPKYLFRKEGQNVTLSCEQNLNHDAMYWYRQDPGQGLRLIYYSQIVNDFQKGDIAEGYSVSREKKESFPLTVTSAQKNPTAFYLCASSRLAGGTSVTDTQYFGPGTRLTVL.

The rearrangement uses TRBV7-9 and TRBJ2-5; 10 bases fit TRBD1. The length of the CDR3 is 14 residues. Germline CDR1 is SEHNR and CDR2 is FQNEAQ (reference sequence). Germline trimming cut 0 bases from V and 7 bases from J; bases unmatched to any gene: 2. CDR3 DNA: TGTGCCAGCAGCTTAGCGAGGACAGGGGGGACCCAGTACTTC. Translating it yields CASSLARTGGTQYF.

This chain links TRBV7-8 with TRBJ2-2, with 7 bases matching TRBD1. CDR1 and CDR2 from the germline V gene are SGHVS and FQNEAQ. This CDR3 region has 16 residues. The V gene end was trimmed by 0 bases and the J gene end by 6 bases; junction bases not matched to a gene: 7. CDR3 sequence reads: CASSLATGTPAGELFF. As DNA, the CDR3 is TGTGCCAGCAGCTTAGCGACAGGGACCCCGGCCGGGGAGCTGTTTTTT.

The chain uses TRBV5-1 and TRBJ1-2; no definite D call. This CDR3 is built from 15 residues. Germline V gene lookup returns CDR1 SGHRS and CDR2 YFSETQ. V was pared by 4 bases and J by 5 bases, with 18 bases between. DNA of the CDR3: TGCGCCAGCAGCACCGACATTTCCCCCCTTTATGGCTACACCTTC. Protein: CASSTDISPLYGYTF.

V usage is TRBV29-1 and J usage is TRBJ1-5, with D tentatively TRBD1 (5 bases). Germline values: CDR1 SQVTM, CDR2 ANQGSEA. With 4 bases removed from V and 6 bases from J, the gap between germline ends came to 13 bases. This CDR3 region has 13 residues. The chain's CDR3 is CSVVGGSGQPQHF. In DNA, the CDR3 is TGCAGCGTTGTTGGGGGGAGCGGTCAGCCCCAGCATTTT. Filled out from reference TRBV29-1 and TRBJ1-5, the complete variable domain reads SAVISQKPSRDICQRGTSLTIQCQVDSQVTMMFWYRQQPGQSLTLIATANQGSEATYESGFVIDKFPISRPNLTFSTLTVSNMSPEDSSIYLCSVVGGSGQPQHFGDGTRLSIL.

This clone was counted a few times. The chain recombines TRBV9 with TRBJ2-1, with 7 bases identical to TRBD2. The germline CDR1 and CDR2 sequences are SGDLS and YYNGEE. The CDR3 covers 16 residues. J gave up 8 bases and V 4 bases, and 15 bases lay outside the gene matches. The CDR3 reads CASSRGGPSPPHEQFF. DNA of the CDR3: TGTGCCAGCAGCAGGGGAGGGCCTAGTCCACCCCATGAGCAGTTCTTC.

The genes are TRBV30 and TRBJ2-3; TRBD2 aligns across 7 bases. The CDR3 is 14 residues long. The J segment lost 2 bases and the V segment lost 2 bases, leaving 4 bases of the junction unmatched. Germline assignment: CDR1 GTSNPN and CDR2 SVGIG (reference sequence). CDR3 protein: CAWSHGGNTDTQYF. The CDR3 DNA follows: TGTGCCTGGAGTCACGGGGGGAACACAGATACGCAGTATTTT.

The genes are TRBV7-2 and TRBJ1-1; the D gene is possibly TRBD1 (6 bases). Germline CDR1 and CDR2: SGHTA and FQGNSA. This CDR3 has 17 residues. V lost 5 bases and J lost 1, with 20 bases in between. The CDR3 here is CASSQRSWEGGNTEAFF. DNA of the CDR3: TGTGCCAGCAGCCAACGCTCGTGGGAGGGGGGGAACACTGAAGCTTTCTTT.

The chain has TRBV7-3 and TRBJ1-1; D may be TRBD1 (6 bases). Germline V gene data show CDR1 as SGHTA and CDR2 as FQGTGA. Trimming removed 1 base from V and 7 bases from J, with 19 bases in between. The CDR3 contains 16 residues. The CDR3 sequence: CASSLIEFQGPSEAFF. The CDR3 DNA follows: TGTGCCAGCAGCTTAATCGAGTTTCAGGGGCCCAGTGAAGCTTTCTTT.

The V gene is TRBV27, the J gene TRBJ2-5, with D perhaps matching TRBD1 (5 bases). In germline, CDR1 is MNHEY, CDR2 SMNVEV (reference sequence). V was clipped by 6 bases and J by 7 bases, with 15 bases between them. The CDR3 is 13 residues long. CDR3 region: CASSPTGRATQYF. The CDR3 nucleotides are TGTGCCAGCAGCCCCACAGGTAGGGCGACCCAGTACTTC.

The J gene is TRBJ2-7, the V gene TRBV7-9; weak D call: TRBD1 (6 bases). The CDR3 runs 14 residues. Trimming took 5 bases from V and 1 from J, leaving 12 bases between them. CDR1 is SEHNR and CDR2 is FQNEAQ in the germline V gene (reference sequence). The CDR3 loop is CASSPATGSYEQYF. CDR3 DNA sequence: TGTGCCAGCAGCCCCGCGACAGGTTCCTACGAGCAGTACTTC.

V gene TRBV2 combines with J gene TRBJ1-2; TRBD1 agrees at 7 bases. Germline assignment: CDR1 SNHLY and CDR2 FYNNEI. The V gene end was trimmed by 4 bases and the J gene end by 8 bases; junction bases not matched to a gene: 10. The CDR3 loop spans 14 amino acids. The CDR3 spells CASSGQTGIGGYTF. The CDR3 DNA sequence: TGTGCCAGCAGTGGGCAGACAGGGATCGGAGGCTACACCTTC.

The chain uses TRBV11-2 and TRBJ1-2; possible D gene TRBD1, 6 bases. The CDR3 is made up of 15 amino acids. Trimming removed 5 bases at V and 4 bases at J, with 17 bases between. CDR1 is SGHAT, CDR2 FQNNGV, per germline. CDR3 sequence: CASSAPGGQPYGYTF. CDR3 sequence (DNA): TGTGCCAGCAGCGCCCCCGGAGGACAGCCCTATGGCTACACCTTC.

The rearrangement links TRBV4-1 to TRBJ2-6, with 9 bases fitting TRBD1. The J segment lost 3 bases and the V segment lost 1 base, leaving 7 bases of the junction unmatched. This CDR3 comprises 18 residues. Germline V gene sequence: CDR1 MGHRA, CDR2 YSYEKL. The CDR3 DNA reads as TGCGCCAGCAGCCAAGGCGGACAGGGGATTAGTGGGGCCAACGTCCTGACTTTC. Protein sequence: CASSQGGQGISGANVLTF.